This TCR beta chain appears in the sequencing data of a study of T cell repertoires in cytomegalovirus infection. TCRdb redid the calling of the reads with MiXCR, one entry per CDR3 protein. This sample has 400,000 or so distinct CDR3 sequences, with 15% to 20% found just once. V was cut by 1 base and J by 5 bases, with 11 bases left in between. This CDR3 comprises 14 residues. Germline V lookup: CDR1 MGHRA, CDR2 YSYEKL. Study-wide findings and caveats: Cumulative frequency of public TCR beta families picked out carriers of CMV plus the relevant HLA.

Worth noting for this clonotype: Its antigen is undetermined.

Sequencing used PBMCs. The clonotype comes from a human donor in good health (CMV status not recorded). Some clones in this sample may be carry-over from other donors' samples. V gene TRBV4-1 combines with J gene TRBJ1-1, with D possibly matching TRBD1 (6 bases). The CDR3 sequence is CASSQVGGQTEAFF. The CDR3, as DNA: TGCGCCAGCAGCCAAGTCGGGGGGCAAACTGAAGCTTTCTTT.